Listed below are T cell receptor beta chains from one sample, sequenced in a study of OX40 agonist ivuxolimab in advanced cancers. The assay was immunoSEQ multiplex PCR, and TCRdb's table has in-frame clones only and misses some. Counted here are about 80,000 clones, 90% to 95% occurring once; the ten biggest clones make up 8% to 13%. Source: CD4+ or CD8+ T cells sorted from blood, taken in a trial of the OX40 agonist ivuxolimab. These receptors came from an adult with an advanced solid tumor such as melanoma, head and neck, liver or kidney cancer. The CDR3 runs from the conserved cysteine through the conserved F or W. A D gene is named only where the DNA matches it firmly. Size is stated for part of the rows, as once, few or many counts, or as a class when the clone is expanded.

size	D	V	J	CDR3	DNA
.	.	TRBV9	TRBJ2-3	CASSVFSQDTQYF	TGTGCCAGCAGCGTTTTCTCCCAAGATACGCAGTATTTT
.	TRBD2	TRBV18	TRBJ2-1	CASQPGTSGRYEQFF	TGTGCCAGCCAACCAGGGACTAGCGGGAGGTACGAGCAGTTCTTC
.	TRBD2	TRBV7-8	TRBJ2-7	CASSHGLAGTYEQYF	TGTGCCAGCAGCCACGGACTAGCGGGAACCTACGAGCAGTACTTC
few	TRBD1	TRBV5-6	TRBJ1-2	CASSFDRVGYTF	TGTGCCAGCAGCTTCGACAGGGTCGGCTACACCTTC
.	.	TRBV6-5	TRBJ2-1	CASSYGWNEQFF	TGTGCCAGCAGTTACGGGTGGAATGAGCAGTTCTTC
.	TRBD1	TRBV9	TRBJ2-7	CASSVSGTGDHEQYF	TGTGCCAGCAGCGTATCCGGGACAGGGGACCACGAGCAGTACTTC
few	.	TRBV6-6	TRBJ2-1	CASSYGVGEQFF	TGTGCCAGCAGTTATGGGGTCGGGGAGCAGTTCTTC
.	.	TRBV6-1	TRBJ2-1	CASSEGGGNNEQFF	TGTGCCAGCAGTGAAGGGGGCGGGAACAATGAGCAGTTCTTC
.	TRBD2	TRBV9	TRBJ2-3	CASSDEGGGSTDTQYF	TGTGCCAGCAGCGATGAGGGCGGGGGTTCCACAGATACGCAGTATTTT
.	.	TRBV9	TRBJ1-2	CASSSIPVGAYGYTF	TGTGCCAGCAGCTCAATCCCGGTGGGGGCTTATGGCTACACCTTC
.	TRBD2	TRBV5-5	TRBJ2-1	CASSVDSGGDNEQFF	TGTGCCAGCAGCGTCGACAGCGGGGGGGACAATGAGCAGTTCTTC
.	TRBD1	TRBV13	TRBJ2-7	CASSTPGQAYEQYF	TGTGCCAGCAGCACCCCGGGACAGGCTTACGAGCAGTACTTC
.	.	TRBV5-6	TRBJ1-1	CASSPGAPGTEAFF	TGTGCCAGCAGTCCCGGGGCCCCAGGGACTGAAGCTTTCTTT
once	TRBD1	TRBV6-1	TRBJ2-7	CASSFTGTAPYEQYF	TGTGCCAGCAGTTTTACCGGGACAGCCCCCTACGAGCAGTACTTC
.	.	TRBV2	TRBJ2-5	CASSDGGSQYF	TGTGCCAGCAGTGACGGGGGCTCCCAGTACTTC
.	.	TRBV28	TRBJ1-1	CASSLLPRTGTEAFF	TGTGCCAGCAGTCTTCTCCCCCGGACGGGCACTGAAGCTTTCTTT
.	.	TRBV7-9	TRBJ2-3	CASRARLGTDTQYF	TGTGCCAGCAGGGCCAGACTCGGCACAGATACGCAGTATTTT
.	.	TRBV30	TRBJ2-1	CAWSSSPSSYNEQFF	TGTGCCTGGAGTTCTAGTCCAAGCTCCTACAATGAGCAGTTCTTC
.	.	TRBV5-5	TRBJ1-1	CASSLGITEAFF	TGTGCCAGCAGCTTGGGCATCACTGAAGCTTTCTTT
once	TRBD2	TRBV7-8	TRBJ2-1	CASSLAAGEGEVEQFF	TGTGCCAGCAGCTTAGCGGCGGGAGAAGGTGAGGTTGAGCAGTTCTTC
.	.	TRBV6-5	TRBJ1-5	CASGHPPQHF	TGTGCCAGCGGACACCCACCCCAGCATTTT
few	.	TRBV7-9	TRBJ2-7	CASSLNGLNEQYF	TGTGCCAGCAGCTTAAATGGACTCAACGAGCAGTACTTC
.	TRBD1	TRBV7-6	TRBJ2-3	CASSLVNPRPPGQSTDTQYF	TGTGCCAGCAGCTTAGTTAACCCGAGGCCTCCGGGACAGAGCACAGATACGCAGTATTTT
.	.	TRBV27	TRBJ1-4	CASSPEGQQGEKLFF	TGTGCCAGCAGCCCTGAAGGGCAGCAGGGTGAAAAACTGTTTTTT